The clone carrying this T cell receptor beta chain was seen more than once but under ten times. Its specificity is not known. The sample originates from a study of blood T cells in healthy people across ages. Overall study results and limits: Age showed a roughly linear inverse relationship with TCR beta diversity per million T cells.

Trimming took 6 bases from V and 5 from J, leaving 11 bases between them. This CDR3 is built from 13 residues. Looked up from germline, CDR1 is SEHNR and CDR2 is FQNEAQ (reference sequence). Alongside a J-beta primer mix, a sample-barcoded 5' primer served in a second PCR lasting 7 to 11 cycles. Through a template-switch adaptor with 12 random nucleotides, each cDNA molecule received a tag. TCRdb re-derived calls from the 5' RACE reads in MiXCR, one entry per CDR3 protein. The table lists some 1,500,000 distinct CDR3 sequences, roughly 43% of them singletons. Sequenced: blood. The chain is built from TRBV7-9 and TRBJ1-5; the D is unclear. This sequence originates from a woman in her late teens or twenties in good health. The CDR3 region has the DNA TGTGCCAGCAGTCGGGATTTTGATCAGCCCCAGCATTTT. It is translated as CASSRDFDQPQHF. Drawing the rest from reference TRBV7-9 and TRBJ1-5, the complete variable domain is DTGVSQNPRHKITKRGQNVTFRCDPISEHNRLYWYRQTLGQGPEFLTYFQNEAQLEKSRLLSDRFSAERPKGSFSTLEIQRTEQGDSAMYLCASSRDFDQPQHFGDGTRLSIL.